Below, 24 T cell receptor beta chains from the same sample are listed, as sequenced in a study of blood T cells in healthy people across ages (dated by TCRdb to between 2015 and 2017). The protocol used for the library was 5' RACE. Sequencing instrument: Illumina HiSeq 2500. A second roughly 6 to 11 cycle PCR used a sample-barcoded 5' primer and a J-beta primer mix. TCRdb trimmed the raw reads at Q25, called clones with MiXCR and kept productive beta chains. Each entry merges the rows of one CDR3 protein and shows their most common DNA and genes. The sample table records about 680,000 distinct CDR3 sequences; approximately 49% of these occur just once. The top ten constitute around a third of the sample. Source material: blood. The receptors originated from a woman aged 60-75 years in good health.

This clonotype was picked up many times. The chain is built from TRBV5-1 and TRBJ2-1; D is possibly TRBD1 or TRBD2 (5 bases each). The V end lost 1 base, the J end lost 12 bases, and 20 bases lay between the germline ends. From germline, CDR1 is SGHRS and CDR2 YFSETQ. This CDR3 is built from 15 residues. CDR3 sequence (DNA): TGCGCCAGCAGCTTGAGCGGTGGGACGGCAATGACGCAGTTCTTC. The encoded protein is CASSLSGGTAMTQFF.

The rearrangement links TRBV20-1 to TRBJ2-2; D unclear. Germline V gene sequence: CDR1 DFQATT, CDR2 SNEGSKA (reference sequence). This CDR3 is 15 amino acids long. V lost 2 bases and J 1 base, leaving 11 bases between the germline ends. The CDR3 DNA reads as TGCAGTGCTAGATTGGCAACTCAGAACACCGGGGAGCTGTTTTTT. Translating gives CSARLATQNTGELFF.

The rearrangement links TRBV18 to TRBJ2-1, with 7 positions matching TRBD1. The CDR3 runs 14 residues. CDR1 is KGHSH, CDR2 LQKENI, per germline. Trimming took 8 bases from V and 4 from J; bases not matched to a gene: 8. CDR3 protein: CASARDRGYNEQFF. In DNA form, the CDR3 reads TGTGCCAGCGCCCGGGACAGAGGATACAATGAGCAGTTCTTC.

The chain carries TRBV7-2 and TRBJ2-1, with 9 positions matching TRBD1. V dropped 1 base and J dropped 9; count of bases not matched to a gene: 10. CDR1 is SGHTA, CDR2 FQGNSA, per germline. This CDR3 contains 16 residues. The CDR3 here is CASSLGGTGKVPEQFF. As DNA, the CDR3 is TGTGCCAGCAGCTTAGGCGGGACAGGGAAAGTTCCTGAGCAGTTCTTC.

A few counts support this clonotype. CDR3 amino acids: CAISGQGTDNEQFF. In DNA form, the CDR3 reads TGTGCCATCAGTGGACAGGGCACGGACAATGAGCAGTTCTTC. This chain joins TRBV10-3 and TRBJ2-1; 7 bases align to TRBD1. V trimming: 4 bases; J trimming: 5 bases; junction bases outside the gene matches: 5. The CDR3 length is 14 residues. From germline, CDR1 is ENHRY and CDR2 SYGVKD.

The chain has TRBV18 and TRBJ1-1, with D perhaps TRBD1 (5 bases). The germline gives CDR1 KGHSH, CDR2 LQKENI. The CDR3 spans 16 residues. Trimming removed 2 bases at V and 3 bases at J, with 16 bases between. The DNA of the CDR3 is TGTGCCAGCTCACCAGTGGCGGACTGGGGGGACACTGAAGCTTTCTTT. The encoded protein is CASSPVADWGDTEAFF.

The chain recombines TRBV5-6 with TRBJ2-7; 9 nucleotides match TRBD1. V lost 4 bases and J lost 7; bases outside the gene matches: 12. CDR1 and CDR2 from the germline V gene are SGHDT and YYEEEE. This CDR3 is 15 amino acids long. CDR3 sequence (DNA): TGTGCCAGCAGCCTACAGGGGGCCTACTACAATGAGCAGTACTTC. This sequence encodes CASSLQGAYYNEQYF.

This clonotype was recorded a few times. This chain connects TRBV28 to TRBJ2-1; D may be TRBD1 (6 bases). The CDR3 sequence is 14 residues long. The germline V and J ends were trimmed by 6 bases and 7 bases, with 16 bases remaining between them. CDR1 and CDR2 from the germline V gene are MDHEN and SYDVKM. The CDR3 coding sequence is TGTGCCAGCAGGGAAGTAGGGGGTATGAATGAGCAGTTCTTC. It translates to CASREVGGMNEQFF.

In this sample, this clonotype turned up many times. V is TRBV7-2 and J is TRBJ2-1; 8 nucleotides match TRBD1. Germline loops: CDR1 SGHTA, CDR2 FQGNSA. Germline trimming cut 1 base from V and 4 bases from J; bases unmatched to any gene: 6. CDR3 length: 16 residues. The CDR3 DNA follows: TGTGCCAGCAGCTTAGGATCGGGACAGGCTTACAATGAGCAGTTCTTC. Translation: CASSLGSGQAYNEQFF.

This clonotype was seen only a few times. This chain links TRBV5-1 with TRBJ1-1; TRBD1 matches 8 bases. Per germline, CDR1 SGHRS and CDR2 YFSETQ. V gave up 3 bases and J gave up 7 bases; unmatched junction bases: 8. The CDR3 covers 14 residues. CDR3 protein: CASSSDGTGYEAFF. The CDR3 DNA sequence: TGCGCCAGCAGCTCAGACGGGACAGGCTATGAAGCTTTCTTT.

This clonotype was counted a few times. This chain connects TRBV29-1 to TRBJ2-7; D is ambiguous. Trimming took 3 bases from V and 0 from J, leaving 12 bases between them. CDR3 length: 14 residues. Germline assignment: CDR1 SQVTM and CDR2 ANQGSEA. CDR3 DNA sequence: TGCAGCGTTGAGCTTCCGGAGAGCTCCTACGAGCAGTACTTC. Amino acids: CSVELPESSYEQYF.

The J gene is TRBJ2-3, the V gene TRBV5-1; TRBD2 agrees at 10 bases. The CDR3 spans 18 residues. Germline values: CDR1 SGHRS, CDR2 YFSETQ. Trimming took 0 bases from V and 5 from J; bases not matched to a gene: 12. CDR3 DNA sequence: TGCGCCAGCAGCTTGGATGGGCTAGCGGGAGTATGGGGAGATACGCAGTATTTT. Translating it yields CASSLDGLAGVWGDTQYF.

V usage is TRBV29-1 and J usage is TRBJ2-3, with D perhaps matching TRBD1 (6 bases). The V end was cut by 7 bases, the J end by 2 bases, with 22 bases between. CDR3 length: 16 residues. Germline V gene lookup returns CDR1 SQVTM and CDR2 ANQGSEA. The CDR3 protein is CSATGPDRRPTDTQYF. As DNA, the CDR3 is TGCAGCGCCACGGGGCCCGACAGGCGCCCCACAGATACGCAGTATTTT.

Many counts were recorded for this clonotype. The chain is built from TRBV29-1 and TRBJ2-6, with 8 bases matching TRBD1. The J segment lost 0 bases and the V segment lost 6 bases, leaving 4 bases of the junction unmatched. The CDR3 extends over 15 amino acids. The germline V gene has CDR1 SQVTM and CDR2 ANQGSEA. The CDR3 reads CSVRDRSSGANVLTF. The CDR3 DNA is TGCAGCGTCCGGGACAGGAGCTCTGGGGCCAACGTCCTGACTTTC.

The chain couples TRBV6-6 to TRBJ2-1, with 7 bases that match TRBD2. The CDR3 covers 15 residues. J was trimmed by 10 bases and V by 1 base; bases with no gene match: 10. Germline CDR1 reads MNHNY; CDR2 reads SVGAGI (reference sequence). The CDR3 is CASSYLGLGIGEQFF. In DNA form, the CDR3 reads TGTGCCAGCAGTTACTTAGGACTAGGAATCGGCGAGCAGTTCTTC.

The table lists this clonotype with a few counts. CDR3 nucleotides: TGCAGCCCAAAAGGGGGACAGGAGCAGTACAATGAGCAGTTCTTC. Amino acid sequence: CSPKGGQEQYNEQFF. The V gene is TRBV29-1, the J gene TRBJ2-1, with 8 bases lining up with TRBD1. The CDR3 length is 15 residues. Germline CDR1 and CDR2: SQVTM and ANQGSEA. V shed 8 bases and J 4 bases; nucleotides not matched to a gene: 13.

V gene TRBV7-8 combines with J gene TRBJ1-1; D gene uncertain. The V gene's germline CDR1 is SGHVS and CDR2 FQNEAQ. The CDR3 spans 13 residues. The V end lost 6 bases, the J end lost 6 bases, and 14 bases lay between the germline ends. In nucleotides, the CDR3 is TGTGCCAGCAGGGGTCGGGGAGGGCCTGAAGCTTTCTTT. Its translation is CASRGRGGPEAFF.

The chain employs TRBV4-2 and TRBJ2-1, with D tentatively TRBD2 (6 bases). Trimming removed 0 bases from V and 8 bases from J, with 14 bases in between. CDR3 length equals 15 residues. CDR1 and CDR2 (germline): LGHNA, YNFKEQ. This chain's CDR3 is CASSQEGGRIDEQFF. The CDR3 bases are TGTGCCAGCAGCCAAGAGGGGGGTCGGATAGATGAGCAGTTCTTC.

The sample holds a few counts of this clonotype. The V call is TRBV10-3, the J call TRBJ2-1; TRBD1 might be the D (6 bases). Germline V gives CDR1 ENHRY, CDR2 SYGVKD. V was trimmed by 6 bases and J by 1 base, leaving 10 bases between them. The CDR3 is 14 residues long. As DNA, the CDR3 is TGTGCCATCAGAACAGGGTTGTCCTACAATGAGCAGTTCTTC. Translating gives CAIRTGLSYNEQFF.

J is TRBJ2-2 and V is TRBV20-1, with 14 bases fitting TRBD2. The CDR3 totals 15 residues. Germline CDR1 and CDR2: DFQATT and SNEGSKA (reference sequence). With 5 bases clipped from V and 6 bases from J, the junction kept 5 bases outside the gene matches. In DNA form, the CDR3 reads TGCAGTGCTCCGACTAGCGGGAGGGTGGCCGGGGAGCTGTTTTTT. This encodes CSAPTSGRVAGELFF.

The genes are TRBV18 and TRBJ2-1, with D maybe TRBD1 (5 bases). The V gene's germline CDR1 is KGHSH and CDR2 LQKENI. The CDR3 covers 13 residues. Between the trimmed V and J ends, which lost 8 bases and 9 bases, there was a span of 17 bases. The CDR3 protein is CASTSKGITEQFF. The CDR3 DNA sequence: TGTGCCAGCACCAGCAAGGGGATTACTGAGCAGTTCTTC. The whole variable domain, filled in from reference TRBV18 and TRBJ2-1, reads NAGVMQNPRHLVRRRGQEARLRCSPMKGHSHVYWYRQLPEEGLKFMVYLQKENIIDESGMPKERFSAEFPKEGPSILRIQQVVRGDSAAYFCASTSKGITEQFFGPGTRLTVL.

This clonotype was counted once. The chain has TRBV7-2 and TRBJ2-4, with TRBD2 identical over 7 bases. The J call may be in error: the DNA end matches TRBJ2-7 better. CDR3 size: 18 residues. The V gene's germline CDR1 is SGHTA and CDR2 FQGNSA. CDR3 region: CASSFTSGTTLRSYEQYF. The CDR3 region has the DNA TGTGCCAGCAGCTTTACTTCCGGGACTACTCTTCGCTCCTACGAGCAGTACTTC.

The chain has TRBV10-3 and TRBJ2-5; 13 positions agree with TRBD2. The CDR3 sequence is 17 residues long. V lost 9 bases and J lost 5; bases outside the gene matches: 15. The germline V gene has CDR1 ENHRY and CDR2 SYGVKD. The CDR3 DNA sequence: TGTGCCATTTCCGGGACTAGCGGGATGGGGGTTTTTGAGACCCAGTACTTC. Translated: CAISGTSGMGVFETQYF.

This chain links TRBV20-1 with TRBJ2-5; D gene unclear. Deletions cut 5 bases from V and 11 bases from J, with 24 bases between. CDR3 length equals 14 residues. The germline V gene has CDR1 DFQATT and CDR2 SNEGSKA (reference sequence). The DNA for the CDR3 is TGCAGTGCTTCTAACCCAAGTGGTGACAATGAGCAGTACTTC. It yields the protein CSASNPSGDNEQYF.